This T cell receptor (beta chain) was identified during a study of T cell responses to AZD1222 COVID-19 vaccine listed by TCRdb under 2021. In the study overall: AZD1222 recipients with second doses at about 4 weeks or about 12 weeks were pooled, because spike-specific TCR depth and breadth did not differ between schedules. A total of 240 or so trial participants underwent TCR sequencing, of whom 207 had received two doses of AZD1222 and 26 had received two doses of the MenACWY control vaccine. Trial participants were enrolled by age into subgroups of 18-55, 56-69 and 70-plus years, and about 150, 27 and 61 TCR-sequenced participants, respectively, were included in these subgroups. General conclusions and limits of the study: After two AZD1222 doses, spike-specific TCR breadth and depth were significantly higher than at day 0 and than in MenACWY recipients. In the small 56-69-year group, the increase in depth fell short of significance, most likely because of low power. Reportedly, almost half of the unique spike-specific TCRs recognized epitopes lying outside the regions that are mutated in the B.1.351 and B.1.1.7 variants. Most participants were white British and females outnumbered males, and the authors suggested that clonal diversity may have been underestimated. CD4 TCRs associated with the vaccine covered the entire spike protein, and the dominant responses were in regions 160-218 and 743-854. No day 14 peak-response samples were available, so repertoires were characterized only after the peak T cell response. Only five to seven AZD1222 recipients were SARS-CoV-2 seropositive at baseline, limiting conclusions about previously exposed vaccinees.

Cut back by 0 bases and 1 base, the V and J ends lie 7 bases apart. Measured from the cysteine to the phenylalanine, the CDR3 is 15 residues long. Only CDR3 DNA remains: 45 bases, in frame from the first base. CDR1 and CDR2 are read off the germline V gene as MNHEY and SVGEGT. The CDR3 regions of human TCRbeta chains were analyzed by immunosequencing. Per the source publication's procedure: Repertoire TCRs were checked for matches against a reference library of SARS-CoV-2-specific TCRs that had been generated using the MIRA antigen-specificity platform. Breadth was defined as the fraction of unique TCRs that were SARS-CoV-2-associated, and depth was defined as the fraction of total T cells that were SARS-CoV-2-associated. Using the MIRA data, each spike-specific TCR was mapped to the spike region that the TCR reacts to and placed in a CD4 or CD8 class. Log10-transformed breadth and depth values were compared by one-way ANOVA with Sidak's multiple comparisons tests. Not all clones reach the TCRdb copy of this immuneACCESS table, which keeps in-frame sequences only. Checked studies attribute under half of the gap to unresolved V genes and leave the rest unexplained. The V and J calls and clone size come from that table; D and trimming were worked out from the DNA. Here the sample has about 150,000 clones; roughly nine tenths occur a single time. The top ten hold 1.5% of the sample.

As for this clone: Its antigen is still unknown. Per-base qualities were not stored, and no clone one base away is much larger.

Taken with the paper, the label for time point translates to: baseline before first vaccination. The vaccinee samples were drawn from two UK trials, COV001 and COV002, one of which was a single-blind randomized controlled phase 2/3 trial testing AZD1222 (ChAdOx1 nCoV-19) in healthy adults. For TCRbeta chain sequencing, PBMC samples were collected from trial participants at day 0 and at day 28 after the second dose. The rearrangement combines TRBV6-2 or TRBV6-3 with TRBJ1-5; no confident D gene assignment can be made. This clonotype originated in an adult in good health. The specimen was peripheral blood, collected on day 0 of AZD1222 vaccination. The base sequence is TGTGCCAGCAGTTACTCACCGGACAGCAATCAGCCCCAGCATTTT. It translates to CASSYSPDSNQPQHF.